This T cell receptor beta chain came from a study of graft-versus-host responses after intestinal transplantation. The wider study: Those transplanted obtained multivisceral, liver-intestinal, or isolated intestinal grafts. Tacrolimus plus steroids were given to all recipients for approximately 3 years, preceded by anti-thymocyte globulin induction.

The repertoire was sequenced with immunoSEQ multiplex PCR; TCRdb's copy has only in-frame clones and lacks some. Seen here are tens of thousands of clones, around three quarters observed once, and the top ten hold 3%. Study observations and caveats: Across patients carrying graft-donor T cell macrochimerism, allografts held high graft-versus-host to host-versus-graft clonal ratios. Some GvH clones appeared in ileal mucosa or blood before recipient bone marrow.

Deletions cut 7 bases from V and 0 bases from J, with 13 bases between. The CDR3 has 14 amino acids. Germline lookup yields CDR1 MNHEY and CDR2 SMNVEV (reference sequence). Regarding this clone: Its cognate antigen is unknown.

Processed graft tissue released its intraepithelial and lamina propria lymphocytes. The sequence was collected from a human patient who received an intestinal transplant, so some T cells may come from the graft donor. Sample: ileum tissue, taken 12 days after intestinal transplant. This sequence joins TRBV27 and TRBJ2-7, with D possibly being TRBD1 (5 bases). CDR3 residues: CASKGQRTSYEQYF. The CDR3 DNA sequence: TGTGCCAGCAAGGGGCAGAGGACCTCCTACGAGCAGTACTTC.